The clone carrying this TCR beta chain was seen ten or more times. The antigen remains undetermined. The data stem from a study of CD8 T cells in ankylosing spondylitis. Study-wide findings and caveats: Roughly eight highly homologous variants made up a TCR beta motif that seemed to typify ankylosing spondylitis blood.

Each CDR3 protein is one row after TCRdb ran MiXCR on the 5' RACE reads. Of around 99,000 distinct CDR3 sequences in the sample, just under 9% were seen once. V gave up 3 bases and J gave up 7 bases; unmatched junction bases: 5. Germline V gives CDR1 SQVTM, CDR2 ANQGSEA. This CDR3 comprises 12 residues. This receptor was obtained from a male donor with ankylosing spondylitis or in good health (not recorded which). The gene calls are TRBV29-1 and TRBJ1-2, with TRBD1 matching 7 bases. Input material: blood, either unsorted or a sorted T cell fraction (not recorded which). Written as DNA, the CDR3 is TGCAGCGTTGAGAAGGGGGCAGGTGGCTACACCTTC. It codes for CSVEKGAGGYTF.